This T cell receptor (beta chain) was sequenced for a study of persistence of HIV-infected CD4 T cells. Looking at the study overall: Donors had been on suppressive ART for a median of roughly 8 years. Points from the study as a whole: Degenerate expanded CDR3beta sequences were enriched among CMV- and Gag-responding cells.

CDR1 is DFQATT and CDR2 is SNEGSKA in the germline V gene (reference sequence). The V end lost 3 bases, the J end lost 6 bases, and 6 bases lay between the germline ends. This CDR3 is built from 11 residues. The immunoSEQ assay was version 4, run in survey mode. Clones were sequenced by immunoSEQ multiplex PCR, and TCRdb holds only the in-frame ones, with some missing. The table lists around 13,000 clones, roughly 70% of them singletons. The stimulus was lysate of CMV-infected fibroblasts, approximately 9.7 ug/mL. Sorting selected CD4+ T cells upregulating both CD40 ligand and CD69. These HIV-1-infected adults initiated suppressive ART in chronic infection. For at least 4 years, plasma HIV-1 RNA was undetectable (<50 copies/mL). As regards this clone: Its target is unknown.

This TCR was sampled from an adult man with HIV who was CMV-seropositive. The chain carries TRBV20-1 and TRBJ2-1; weak D call: TRBD2 (6 bases). This material consisted of CD4+ T cells sorted from PBMCs after approximately 20-hour stimulation, taken from a patient who received antiretroviral therapy. The CDR3 DNA reads as TGCAGTGCTAGGCGGGGCAATGAGCAGTTCTTC. Its translation: CSARRGNEQFF.